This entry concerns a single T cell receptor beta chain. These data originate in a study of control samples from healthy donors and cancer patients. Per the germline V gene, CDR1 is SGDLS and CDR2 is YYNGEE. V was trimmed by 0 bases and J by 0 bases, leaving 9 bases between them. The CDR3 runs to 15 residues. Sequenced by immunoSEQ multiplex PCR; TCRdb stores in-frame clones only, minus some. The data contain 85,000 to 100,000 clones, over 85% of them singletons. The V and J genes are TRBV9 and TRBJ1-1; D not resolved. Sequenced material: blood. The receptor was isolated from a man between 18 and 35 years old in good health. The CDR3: CASSVDDQVNTEAFF. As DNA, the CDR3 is TGTGCCAGCAGCGTAGACGACCAAGTGAACACTGAAGCTTTCTTT.